Sequencing of this TCR beta chain was carried out in a study of T cell changes during pregnancy in multiple sclerosis (dated by TCRdb to the late 2010s). For context, the study as a whole: The study examined how the T cell repertoire changed over the course of pregnancy in women with multiple sclerosis.

As for this clone: Its antigen specificity is not known. Base qualities are not at hand, and no much larger clone is one base apart.

Library preparation employed the immunoSEQ multiplex PCR assay. As stored in TCRdb, this immuneACCESS dataset retains in-frame rearrangements with V and J assigned. A fraction of the clones does not appear; measured against another copy, unresolved V genes explain less than half of the discrepancy, and the remainder lacks a known reason. For this sample there are tens of thousands of clones; roughly nine tenths appear just once. 2.5% to 3% of the sample goes to the ten largest clones. Sequences MNHEY (CDR1) and SVGAGI (CDR2) are obtained from the germline V gene. Relative to germline, V is missing 6 bases and J is missing 8 bases, with 2 bases of the junction outside any gene match. Measured from the cysteine to the phenylalanine, the CDR3 is 11 residues long. Kept here is only the CDR3 DNA, which spans 33 bases and is read in frame from base 1.

The material sequenced was CD4+ T cells from peripheral blood mononuclear cells, taken in the third trimester of pregnancy. The origin of this receptor is a female donor in good health, enrolled as a control in a pregnancy study. The chain couples TRBV6-5 to TRBJ1-2, with 8 bases in between that match TRBD1. The base sequence is TGTGCCAGCAGGACAGGGGCCGGCTACACCTTC. The encoded protein is CASRTGAGYTF.